Given below is one T cell receptor (beta chain) in context. This sample was taken from a study of OX40 agonist ivuxolimab in advanced cancers. Study-wide background: Patients received intravenous ivuxolimab every 2 weeks at 0.01 to 10 mg/kg.

Only in-frame clones appear in the TCRdb table, and some are missing; sequencing was by immunoSEQ multiplex PCR. The table records more than 45,000 clones, around 85% of them present only once. The CDR3 totals 16 residues. The J segment lost 9 bases and the V segment lost 0 bases, leaving 5 bases of the junction unmatched. The germline CDR1 and CDR2 sequences are LGHNT and FRNRAP. This clonotype was sampled from an adult with an advanced solid tumor such as melanoma, head and neck, liver or kidney cancer. The chain joins TRBV12-5 to TRBJ2-1; 13 bases are a match to TRBD2. Here the sequenced sample was CD4+ or CD8+ T cells sorted from blood, taken in a trial of the OX40 agonist ivuxolimab. CDR3 sequence: CASGLVLAGGPSEQFF. DNA for the CDR3: TGTGCTAGTGGTTTGGTACTAGCGGGGGGGCCGAGTGAGCAGTTCTTC. Combining the CDR3 with reference TRBV12-5 and TRBJ2-1 gives the whole variable domain DARVTQTPRHKVTEMGQEVTMRCQPILGHNTVFWYRQTMMQGLELLAYFRNRAPLDDSGMPKDRFSAEMPDATLATLKIQPSEPRDSAVYFCASGLVLAGGPSEQFFGPGTRLTVL.